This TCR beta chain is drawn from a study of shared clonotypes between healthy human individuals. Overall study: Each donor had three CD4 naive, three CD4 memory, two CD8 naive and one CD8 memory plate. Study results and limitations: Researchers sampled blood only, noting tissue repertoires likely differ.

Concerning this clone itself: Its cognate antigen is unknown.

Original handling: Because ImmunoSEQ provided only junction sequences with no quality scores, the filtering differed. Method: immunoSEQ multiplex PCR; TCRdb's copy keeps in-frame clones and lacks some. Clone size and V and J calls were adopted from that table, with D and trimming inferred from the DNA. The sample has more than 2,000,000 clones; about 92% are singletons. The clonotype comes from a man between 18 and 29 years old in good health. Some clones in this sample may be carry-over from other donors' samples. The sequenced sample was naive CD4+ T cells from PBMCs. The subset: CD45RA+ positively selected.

CDR3 coding DNA: TGCAGCGTTGGGGAGGGAGGCCGCACAGATACGCAGTATTTT. It codes for CSVGEGGRTDTQYF. The chain uses TRBV29-1 and TRBJ2-3; 7 bases align to TRBD2. The ends lost 4 bases at V and 1 base at J; junction bases unmatched: 5. Germline CDR1 is SQVTM and CDR2 is ANQGSEA. CDR3 size: 14 residues.